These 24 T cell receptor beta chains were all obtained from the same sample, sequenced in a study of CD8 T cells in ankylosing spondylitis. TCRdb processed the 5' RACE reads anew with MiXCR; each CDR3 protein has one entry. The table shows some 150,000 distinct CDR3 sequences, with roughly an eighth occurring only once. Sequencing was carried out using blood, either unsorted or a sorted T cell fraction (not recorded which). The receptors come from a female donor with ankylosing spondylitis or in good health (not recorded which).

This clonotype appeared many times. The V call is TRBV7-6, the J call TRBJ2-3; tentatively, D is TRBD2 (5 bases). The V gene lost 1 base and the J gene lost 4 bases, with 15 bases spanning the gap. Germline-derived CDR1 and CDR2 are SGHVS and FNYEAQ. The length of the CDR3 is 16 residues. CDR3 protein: CASSLGSLLEADTQYF. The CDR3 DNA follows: TGTGCCAGCAGCTTAGGTTCTCTCCTGGAGGCAGATACGCAGTATTTT.

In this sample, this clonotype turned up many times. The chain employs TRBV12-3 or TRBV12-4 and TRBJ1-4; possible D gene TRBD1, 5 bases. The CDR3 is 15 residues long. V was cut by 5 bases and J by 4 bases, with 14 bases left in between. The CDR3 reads CASSPSGTLNEKLFF. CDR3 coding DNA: TGTGCCAGCAGTCCGTCCGGGACGCTTAATGAAAAACTGTTTTTT.

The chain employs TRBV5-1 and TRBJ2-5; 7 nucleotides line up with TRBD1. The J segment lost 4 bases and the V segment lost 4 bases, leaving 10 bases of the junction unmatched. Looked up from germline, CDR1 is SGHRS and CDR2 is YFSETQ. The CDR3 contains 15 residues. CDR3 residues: CASSPGQPFGETQYF. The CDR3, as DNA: TGCGCCAGCAGCCCGGGACAGCCCTTTGGAGAGACCCAGTACTTC.

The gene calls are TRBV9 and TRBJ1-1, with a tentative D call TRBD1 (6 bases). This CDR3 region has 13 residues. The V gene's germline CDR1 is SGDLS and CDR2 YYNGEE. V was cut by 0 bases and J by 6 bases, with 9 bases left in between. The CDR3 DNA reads TGTGCCAGCAGCGTAGGTGGGGGGCCTGAAGCTTTCTTT. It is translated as CASSVGGGPEAFF.

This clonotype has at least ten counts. CDR3 protein: CASSFGWTGADEQYF. The CDR3 nucleotides read TGTGCCAGCAGCTTCGGATGGACAGGGGCCGACGAGCAGTACTTC. V usage is TRBV12-3 or TRBV12-4 and J usage is TRBJ2-7, with 9 bases lining up with TRBD1. CDR3 length: 15 amino acids. The V gene end was trimmed by 6 bases and the J gene end by 5 bases; junction bases not matched to a gene: 11.

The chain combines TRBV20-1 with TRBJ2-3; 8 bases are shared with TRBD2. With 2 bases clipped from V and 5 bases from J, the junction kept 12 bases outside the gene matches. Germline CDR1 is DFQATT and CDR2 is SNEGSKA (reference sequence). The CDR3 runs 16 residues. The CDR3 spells CSARSRREGRGDTQYF. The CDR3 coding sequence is TGCAGTGCTAGATCTCGACGGGAGGGACGGGGAGATACGCAGTATTTT.

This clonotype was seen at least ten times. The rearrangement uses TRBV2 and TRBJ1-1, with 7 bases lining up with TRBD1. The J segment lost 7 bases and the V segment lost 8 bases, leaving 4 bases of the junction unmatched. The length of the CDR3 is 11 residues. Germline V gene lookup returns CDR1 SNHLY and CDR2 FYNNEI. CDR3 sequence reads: CASEQGSEAFF. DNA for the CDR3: TGTGCCAGCGAACAGGGGAGTGAAGCTTTCTTT.

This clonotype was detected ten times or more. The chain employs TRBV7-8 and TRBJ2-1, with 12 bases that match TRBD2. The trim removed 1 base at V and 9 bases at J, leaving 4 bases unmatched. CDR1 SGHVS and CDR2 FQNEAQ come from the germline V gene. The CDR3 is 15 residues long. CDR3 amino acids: CASSLVVLAGGEQFF. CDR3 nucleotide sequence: TGTGCCAGCAGCTTAGTAGTACTAGCGGGGGGTGAGCAGTTCTTC. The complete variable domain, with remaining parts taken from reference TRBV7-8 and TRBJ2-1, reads GAGVSQSPRYKVAKRGQDVALRCDPISGHVSLFWYQQALGQGPEFLTYFQNEAQLDKSGLPSDRFFAERPEGSVSTLKIQRTQQEDSAVYLCASSLVVLAGGEQFFGPGTRLTVL.

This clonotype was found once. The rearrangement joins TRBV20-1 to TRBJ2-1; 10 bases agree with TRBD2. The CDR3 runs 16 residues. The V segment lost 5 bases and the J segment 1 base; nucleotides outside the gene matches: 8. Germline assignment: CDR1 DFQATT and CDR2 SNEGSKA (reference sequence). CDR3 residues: CSAPQRGGRSYNEQFF. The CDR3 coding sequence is TGCAGTGCTCCCCAGCGGGGGGGCAGGTCCTACAATGAGCAGTTCTTC.

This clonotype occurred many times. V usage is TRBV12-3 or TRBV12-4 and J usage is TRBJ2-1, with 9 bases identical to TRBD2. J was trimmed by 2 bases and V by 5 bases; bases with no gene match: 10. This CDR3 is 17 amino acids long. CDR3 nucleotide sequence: TGTGCCAGCAGTCTGTACCCTAGCGGGGCGACCTACAATGAGCAGTTCTTC. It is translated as CASSLYPSGATYNEQFF.

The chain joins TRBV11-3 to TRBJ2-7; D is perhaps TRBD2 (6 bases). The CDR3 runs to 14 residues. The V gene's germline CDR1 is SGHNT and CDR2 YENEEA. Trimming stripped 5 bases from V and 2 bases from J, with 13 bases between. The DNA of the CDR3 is TGTGCCAGCAGCGTCCGGGGACTGACCTACGAGCAGTACTTC. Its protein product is CASSVRGLTYEQYF.

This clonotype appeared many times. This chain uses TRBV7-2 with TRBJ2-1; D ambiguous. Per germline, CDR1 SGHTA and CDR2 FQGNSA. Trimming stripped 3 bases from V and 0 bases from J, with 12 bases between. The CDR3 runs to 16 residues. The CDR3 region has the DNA TGTGCCAGCAGCTTCAACGGAGCTCACTCCTACAATGAGCAGTTCTTC. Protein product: CASSFNGAHSYNEQFF. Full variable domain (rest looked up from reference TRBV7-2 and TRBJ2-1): GAGVSQSPSNKVTEKGKDVELRCDPISGHTALYWYRQSLGQGLEFLIYFQGNSAPDKSGLPSDRFSAERTGGSVSTLTIQRTQQEDSAVYLCASSFNGAHSYNEQFFGPGTRLTVL.

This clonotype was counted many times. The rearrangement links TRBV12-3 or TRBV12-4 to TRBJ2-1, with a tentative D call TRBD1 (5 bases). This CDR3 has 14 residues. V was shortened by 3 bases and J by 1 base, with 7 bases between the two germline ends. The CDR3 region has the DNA TGTGCCAGCAGTTTGAGACAGTCCTACAATGAGCAGTTCTTC. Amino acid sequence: CASSLRQSYNEQFF.

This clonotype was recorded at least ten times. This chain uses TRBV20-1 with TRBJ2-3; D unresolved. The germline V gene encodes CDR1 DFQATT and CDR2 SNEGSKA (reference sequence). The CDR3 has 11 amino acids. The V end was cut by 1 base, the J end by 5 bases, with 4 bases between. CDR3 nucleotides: TGCAGTGCTAGAGTGGAAGATACGCAGTATTTT. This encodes CSARVEDTQYF.

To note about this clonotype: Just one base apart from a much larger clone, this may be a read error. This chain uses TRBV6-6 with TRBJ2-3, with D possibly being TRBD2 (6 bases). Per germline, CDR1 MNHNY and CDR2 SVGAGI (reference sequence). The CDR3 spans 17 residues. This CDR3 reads CANSYSKGGRKTDTQYF. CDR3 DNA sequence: TGTGCCAACAGTTACTCGAAAGGTGGGAGGAAGACAGATACGCAGTATTTT.

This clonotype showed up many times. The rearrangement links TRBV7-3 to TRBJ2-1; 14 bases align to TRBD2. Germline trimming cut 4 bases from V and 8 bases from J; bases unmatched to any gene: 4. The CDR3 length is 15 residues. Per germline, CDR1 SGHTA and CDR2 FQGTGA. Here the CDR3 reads CASSSGLAGVHEQFF. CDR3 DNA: TGTGCCAGCAGCTCGGGACTAGCGGGGGTTCATGAGCAGTTCTTC. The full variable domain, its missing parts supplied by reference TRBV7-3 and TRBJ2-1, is GAGVSQTPSNKVTEKGKYVELRCDPISGHTALYWYRQSLGQGPEFLIYFQGTGAADDSGLPNDRFFAVRPEGSVSTLKIQRTERGDSAVYLCASSSGLAGVHEQFFGPGTRLTVL.

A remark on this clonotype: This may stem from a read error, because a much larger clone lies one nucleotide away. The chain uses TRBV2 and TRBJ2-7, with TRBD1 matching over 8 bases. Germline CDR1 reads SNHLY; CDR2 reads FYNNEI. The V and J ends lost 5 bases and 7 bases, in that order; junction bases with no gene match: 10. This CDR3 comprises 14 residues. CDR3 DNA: TGTGCCAGCAGTTATAGGACAGGGCTGCGGGAGCAGTACTTC. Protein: CASSYRTGLREQYF. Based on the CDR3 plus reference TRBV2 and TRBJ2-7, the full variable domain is EPEVTQTPSHQVTQMGQEVILRCVPISNHLYFYWYRQILGQKVEFLVSFYNNEISEKSEIFDDQFSVERPDGSNFTLKIRSTKLEDSAMYFCASSYRTGLREQYFGPGTRLTVT.

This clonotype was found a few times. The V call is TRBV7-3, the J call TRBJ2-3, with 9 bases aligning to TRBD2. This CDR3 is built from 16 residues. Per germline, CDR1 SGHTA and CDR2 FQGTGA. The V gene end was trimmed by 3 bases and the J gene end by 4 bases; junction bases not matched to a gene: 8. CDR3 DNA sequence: TGTGCCAGCAGCTTGGGACTAGCAGTAACCTCAGATACGCAGTATTTT. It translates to CASSLGLAVTSDTQYF. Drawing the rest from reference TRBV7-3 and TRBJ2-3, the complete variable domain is GAGVSQTPSNKVTEKGKYVELRCDPISGHTALYWYRQSLGQGPEFLIYFQGTGAADDSGLPNDRFFAVRPEGSVSTLKIQRTERGDSAVYLCASSLGLAVTSDTQYFGPGTRLTVL.

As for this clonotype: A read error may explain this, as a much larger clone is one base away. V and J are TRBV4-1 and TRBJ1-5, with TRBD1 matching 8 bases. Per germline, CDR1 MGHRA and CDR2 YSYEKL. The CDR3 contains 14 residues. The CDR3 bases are TGCGTCAGCAGCCAAGATTTTGAGGACAGGGCACAGCATTTT. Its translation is CVSSQDFEDRAQHF.

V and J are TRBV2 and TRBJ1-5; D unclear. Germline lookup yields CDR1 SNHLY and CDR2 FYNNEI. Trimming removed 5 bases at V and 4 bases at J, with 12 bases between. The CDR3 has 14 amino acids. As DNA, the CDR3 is TGTGCCAGCAGTAGGGCAGAAGGGAATCAGCCCCAGCATTTT. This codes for CASSRAEGNQPQHF.

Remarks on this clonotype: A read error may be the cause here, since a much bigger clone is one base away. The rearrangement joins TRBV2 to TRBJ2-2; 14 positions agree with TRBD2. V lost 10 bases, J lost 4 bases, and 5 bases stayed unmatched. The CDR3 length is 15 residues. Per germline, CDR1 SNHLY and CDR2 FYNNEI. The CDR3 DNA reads TGTGCCAACAGAGGACTAGCGGGGGGCACCGGGGAGCTGTTTTTT. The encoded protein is CANRGLAGGTGELFF.

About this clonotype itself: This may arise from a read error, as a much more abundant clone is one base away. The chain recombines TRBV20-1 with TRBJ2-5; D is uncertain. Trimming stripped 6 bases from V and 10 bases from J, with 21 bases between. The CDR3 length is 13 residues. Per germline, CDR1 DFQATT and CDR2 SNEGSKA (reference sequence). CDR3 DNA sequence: TGCAGTGCGCGGCCGGTCCCTTCTCTAGACCAGTACTTC. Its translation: CSARPVPSLDQYF.

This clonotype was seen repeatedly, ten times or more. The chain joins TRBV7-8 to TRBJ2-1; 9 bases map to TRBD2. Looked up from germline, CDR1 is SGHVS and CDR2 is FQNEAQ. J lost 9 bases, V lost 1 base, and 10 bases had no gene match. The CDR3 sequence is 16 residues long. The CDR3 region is CASSLGGTSRMGEQFF. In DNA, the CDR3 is TGTGCCAGCAGCTTAGGTGGGACTAGCCGGATGGGTGAGCAGTTCTTC. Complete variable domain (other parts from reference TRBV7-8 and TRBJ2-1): GAGVSQSPRYKVAKRGQDVALRCDPISGHVSLFWYQQALGQGPEFLTYFQNEAQLDKSGLPSDRFFAERPEGSVSTLKIQRTQQEDSAVYLCASSLGGTSRMGEQFFGPGTRLTVL.

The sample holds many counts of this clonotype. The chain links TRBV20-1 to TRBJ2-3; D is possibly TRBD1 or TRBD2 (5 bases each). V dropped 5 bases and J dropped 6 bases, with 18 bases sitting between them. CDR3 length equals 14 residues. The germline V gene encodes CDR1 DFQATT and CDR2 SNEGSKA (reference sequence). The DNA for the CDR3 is TGCAGTGCTGCTCAACAGGTGGCGGGTGATACGCAGTATTTT. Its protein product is CSAAQQVAGDTQYF.